These T cell receptor beta chains were read from a single sample in a study of cytomegalovirus exposure and HLA in healthy donors. Repertoires were generated with immunoSEQ multiplex PCR, while TCRdb's copy carries only in-frame clones and drops some. Found here are 150,000 to 200,000 clones, about 90% of them singletons; the top ten hold under 4.5%. The sample comprised PBMCs. These receptors were taken from a man in his late teens or twenties in good health and CMV-seropositive. Each CDR3 is given with its conserved first and last residue. A D gene is named only where the DNA matches it firmly. Only some rows state a clone size, as once, few, many or a class for expanded clones.

>15|once|.|TRBJ2-5|TRBV11-2
TGTGCCAGCAGCTTATTTTCGTCAGGGAAAGAGACCCAGTACTTC
CASSLFSSGKETQYF
>14|once|.|TRBJ1-1|TRBV2
TGTGCCAGCAGTGAAGGAGGGATGAACACTGAAGCTTTCTTT
CASSEGGMNTEAFF
>17|.|TRBD2|TRBJ2-2|TRBV28
TGTGCCAGCAGTTTTCTGGCGATCGGGGAGGGAACCGGGGAGCTGTTTTTT
CASSFLAIGEGTGELFF
>16|.|.|TRBJ1-2|TRBV6-5
TGTGCCAGCAGTTACTGGGGTAGGGGGACAAACTATGGCTACACCTTC
CASSYWGRGTNYGYTF
>14|once|TRBD2|TRBJ2-7|TRBV4-2
TGTGCCAGCAGCCAAGCCGGGGGGACCCCCGAGCAGTACTTC
CASSQAGGTPEQYF
>16|many|.|TRBJ1-1|TRBV11-2
TGTGCCAGCAGCTTAGAAAAGTATAACTTGAACACTGAAGCTTTCTTT
CASSLEKYNLNTEAFF
>12|.|.|TRBJ1-2|TRBV30
TGTGCCTGGAGTGTACATGGTAATGGCTACACCTTC
CAWSVHGNGYTF
>15|once|.|TRBJ2-3|TRBV7-9
TGTGCCAGCAGCCGCACTGCGGGGAGCACAGATACGCAGTATTTT
CASSRTAGSTDTQYF
>13|.|.|TRBJ2-5|TRBV6-1
TGTGCCAGCAAAGGGACACCCCAAGAGACCCAGTACTTC
CASKGTPQETQYF
>16|.|TRBD2|TRBJ2-7|TRBV28
TGTGCCAGCAGTTCATCACTAGCGGGAGGGTCCTACGAGCAGTACTTC
CASSSSLAGGSYEQYF
>15|.|TRBD2|TRBJ2-1|TRBV5-1
TGCGCCAGCAGCTTACTAGCGGATTTCTACAATGAGCAGTTCTTC
CASSLLADFYNEQFF
>16|.|.|TRBJ2-7|TRBV2
TGTGCCAGCAGAGAGTTTGGGCAGGGGCTCTCCTACGAGCAGTACTTC
CASREFGQGLSYEQYF
>15|.|TRBD1|TRBJ1-1|TRBV18
TGTGCCAGCTCACCACCGGGACAGGGTGGCACTGAAGCTTTCTTT
CASSPPGQGGTEAFF
>16|.|.|TRBJ1-2|TRBV29-1
TGCAGCGTTGAAGATCCACCATCGGACAGCCTCTATGGCTACACCTTC
CSVEDPPSDSLYGYTF
>14|.|.|TRBJ2-2|TRBV19
TGTGCCAGTAGTAACAGGGAAGGGACCGGGGAGCTGTTTTTT
CASSNREGTGELFF
>16|.|.|TRBJ1-3|TRBV6-1
TGTGCCAGCAGTGAGGGCCCTAACCGGCCGGGAAACACCATATATTTT
CASSEGPNRPGNTIYF
>15|.|.|TRBJ2-5|TRBV5-1
TGCGCCAGCAGCCGACTCGGGAGTCCCGAAGAGACCCAGTACTTC
CASSRLGSPEETQYF
>14|.|TRBD2|TRBJ2-5|TRBV29-1
TGCAGCGTTGATCTAGCGGGAGGGGGGGAGACCCAGTACTTC
CSVDLAGGGETQYF
>15|.|TRBD2|TRBJ2-5|TRBV5-6
TGTGCCAGCAGCTTACTAGCGGGGGGACAAGAGACCCAGTACTTC
CASSLLAGGQETQYF
>14|.|.|TRBJ2-5|TRBV27
TGTGCCAGCAGTTTATCGCCTAGCCAAGAGACCCAGTACTTC
CASSLSPSQETQYF
>13|once|.|TRBJ1-1|TRBV6-4
TGTGCCAGCAGTGACTGGGCTGGAACTGAAGCTTTCTTT
CASSDWAGTEAFF
>13|.|TRBD1|TRBJ1-2|TRBV30
TGTGCCTGGAAAGACAGGGCGGGGGGCGGCTACACCTTC
CAWKDRAGGGYTF
>13|.|TRBD1|TRBJ2-7|TRBV6-7
TGTGCCAGCAGTTGGACAGGGGGCTACGAGCAGTACTTC
CASSWTGGYEQYF
>15|few|.|TRBJ1-5|TRBV6-5
TGTGCCAGCAGTCCCCGAGGGTATGGCAATCAGCCCCAGCATTTT
CASSPRGYGNQPQHF
>16|.|TRBD2|TRBJ2-3|TRBV19
TGTGCCAGTAGTATAGGGACTAGCGGATACACAGATACGCAGTATTTT
CASSIGTSGYTDTQYF
>14|.|TRBD2|TRBJ2-1|TRBV6-4
TGTGCCAGCAGCGGGACTAGCGGGAGCGTTGAGCAGTTCTTC
CASSGTSGSVEQFF
>15|.|TRBD1|TRBJ1-5|TRBV6-6
TGTGCCAGCAGGCGGACAGGGGATGGCAATCAGCCCCAGCATTTT
CASRRTGDGNQPQHF
>13|.|.|TRBJ1-4|TRBV7-9
TGTGCCAGCAGCTTAGGACAGGATGAAAAACTGTTTTTT
CASSLGQDEKLFF
>15|.|.|TRBJ2-1|TRBV25-1
TGTGCCAGCAGTGAGAAGCGGAGCTCCTACAATGAGCAGTTCTTC
CASSEKRSSYNEQFF
>16|.|TRBD1|TRBJ2-1|TRBV28
TGTGCCAGCAGCCAAGACAGGGGTCGGATATTCAATGAGCAGTTCTTC
CASSQDRGRIFNEQFF
>15|.|TRBD1|TRBJ2-7|TRBV27
TGTGCCAGCAGTTTAGGGGCAGGGGGCTCCTACGAGCAGTACTTC
CASSLGAGGSYEQYF
>18|.|.|TRBJ2-1|TRBV7-6
TGTGCCAGCAGCCAAGCGGCAGACTTGACATTCTCCTACAATGAGCAGTTCTTC
CASSQAADLTFSYNEQFF
>15|.|TRBD1|TRBJ2-7|TRBV5-6
TGTGCCAGCAGCCCCACCGACAGGGGAAACTACGAGCAGTACTTC
CASSPTDRGNYEQYF
>21|.|.|TRBJ2-1|TRBV12-2
TGTGCAAGTCGCTTACCCCGGACTAGCGGGAGGAGGCCTCGGGCTTACAATGAGCAGTTCTTC
CASRLPRTSGRRPRAYNEQFF
>18|.|TRBD1|TRBJ2-7|TRBV7-9
TGTGCCAGCAGCTTAGGGTTCGTGTTTGGGGACAGGGCCTACGAGCAGTACTTC
CASSLGFVFGDRAYEQYF
>15|.|TRBD1|TRBJ2-1|TRBV18
TGTGCCAGCTCACCAAGGACAGGGGACTACAATGAGCAGTTCTTC
CASSPRTGDYNEQFF
>16|once|TRBD1|TRBJ1-1|TRBV5-5
TGTGCCAGCAGCTGGGAAACCGGGACAGGGGCCCTTGAAGCTTTCTTT
CASSWETGTGALEAFF
>14|.|TRBD2|TRBJ2-5|TRBV4-2
TGTGCCAGCAGCCAAGTGCTAGCGGGAGAGACCCAGTACTTC
CASSQVLAGETQYF
>15|.|TRBD1|TRBJ2-7|TRBV27
TGTGCCAGCACCGCTCAGGGGGATGGAAACTACGAGCAGTACTTC
CASTAQGDGNYEQYF
>15|.|TRBD2|TRBJ2-7|TRBV6-5
TGTGCCAGCCGGTACGGGACTAGCGGGAACAACGAGCAGTACTTC
CASRYGTSGNNEQYF
>14|.|TRBD1|TRBJ2-7|TRBV5-1
TGCGCCAGCAGTCCCGGGACAGGGATCTACGAGCAGTACTTC
CASSPGTGIYEQYF
>15|.|TRBD2|TRBJ2-2|TRBV27
TGTGCCAGCAGCCGGGGGGGGGCGCGGTCCGGGGAGCTGTTTTTT
CASSRGGARSGELFF
>13|few|.|TRBJ2-2|TRBV7-3
TGTGCCAGCAGCTTAATGGCCACCGGGGAGCTGTTTTTT
CASSLMATGELFF
>13|few|.|TRBJ2-5|TRBV19
TGTGCCAGTAGTATAGACAGGGTAGGGACCCAGTACTTC
CASSIDRVGTQYF
>12|once|TRBD1|TRBJ2-7|TRBV6-1
TGTGCCAGCCGCCGGGACAGCTACGAGCAGTACTTC
CASRRDSYEQYF
>15|.|TRBD1|TRBJ2-1|TRBV5-1
TGCGCCAGCAGCAAAGCCGGGACAGGGGACAATGAGCAGTTCTTC
CASSKAGTGDNEQFF
>16|.|.|TRBJ2-3|TRBV9
TGTGCCAGCAGCGTAGATGGAGAAACTAGCACAGATACGCAGTATTTT
CASSVDGETSTDTQYF
>10|.|.|TRBJ1-1|TRBV28
TGTGCCAGCAGCCGCACTGAAGCTTTCTTT
CASSRTEAFF
>15|few|.|TRBJ2-4|TRBV6-1
TGTGCCAGCAGTGAATACGTACTAGCCAAAAACATTCAGTACTTC
CASSEYVLAKNIQYF
>13|once|.|TRBJ2-7|TRBV19
TGTGCCAGTGGTAGGGGGGGCTCCTACGAGCAGTACTTC
CASGRGGSYEQYF
>14|.|.|TRBJ2-1|TRBV5-1
TGCGCCAGCAGCTTGGATCCTAGCTACAATGAGCAGTTCTTC
CASSLDPSYNEQFF
>12|once|.|TRBJ2-1|TRBV30
TGTGCCTGGAGGCTTAATGAGTGGGAGCAGTTCTTC
CAWRLNEWEQFF
>16|.|TRBD2|TRBJ2-1|TRBV7-9
TGTGCCAGCAGCTTAGGAAGCGGGAGAACGAACAATGAGCAGTTCTTC
CASSLGSGRTNNEQFF
>17|.|TRBD2|TRBJ2-3|TRBV29-1
TGCAGCGTACAAACCCCGGGACTAGCGGGTCCCACAGATACGCAGTATTTT
CSVQTPGLAGPTDTQYF
>19|.|.|TRBJ2-7|TRBV30
TGTGCCTGGAGCTTAAGGGGTCAGGGGAGAGGCAGCGGTAGAGTCGGGCAGTACTTC
CAWSLRGQGRGSGRVGQYF
>14|.|.|TRBJ1-1|TRBV7-9
TGTGCCAGCAGCTTAGAATCGGTTAACACTGAAGCTTTCTTT
CASSLESVNTEAFF
>15|few|TRBD2|TRBJ2-1|TRBV7-8
TGTGCCAGCAGCTTATCGAGCGGGAGGCTGATTGAGCAGTTCTTC
CASSLSSGRLIEQFF
>15|once|TRBD2|TRBJ2-2|TRBV28
TGTGCCAGCAGTCGGACTAGCGGGAGTAGGGGGGGGCTGTTTTTT
CASSRTSGSRGGLFF
>17|.|TRBD1|TRBJ1-4|TRBV10-1
TGCGCCAGCAGTAGTGACAGGGCTCGCAGAACTAATGAAAAACTGTTTTTT
CASSSDRARRTNEKLFF
>15|.|.|TRBJ2-6|TRBV27
TGTGCCAGCAGTCTAAGGGGCTCTGGGGCCAACGTCCTGACTTTC
CASSLRGSGANVLTF